One sample yielded the 16 T cell receptor beta chains listed below, sequenced in a study of blood T cell repertoires in COVID-19. TCRdb's table, derived via immunoSEQ multiplex PCR, lists solely in-frame clones and lacks some. The sample has approximately 220,000 clones; approximately 85% are singletons. Sequenced material: peripheral blood. The receptors derive from a woman between 65 and 79 years old with acute or convalescent COVID-19.

This chain uses TRBV14 with TRBJ2-7; D is perhaps TRBD1 (6 bases). CDR3 length equals 14 residues. Trimming cost V 0 bases and J 2 bases, with 8 bases left between them. The germline V gene has CDR1 SGHDN and CDR2 FVKESK. CDR3 sequence reads: CASSQETGTYEQYF. DNA of the CDR3: TGTGCCAGCAGCCAAGAAACAGGGACCTACGAGCAGTACTTC.

The V gene is TRBV27, the J gene TRBJ2-1; D gene ambiguous. This CDR3 spans 15 amino acids. CDR1 is MNHEY, CDR2 SMNVEV, per germline (reference sequence). V was trimmed by 5 bases and J by 8 bases, leaving 19 bases between them. This chain's CDR3 is CASSARLSSWDEQFF. The CDR3 DNA reads as TGTGCCAGCAGTGCTCGACTGTCTTCGTGGGATGAGCAGTTCTTC.

This chain joins TRBV7-8 and TRBJ1-3, with 9 bases lining up with TRBD1. V dropped 1 base and J dropped 4; count of bases not matched to a gene: 5. The CDR3 runs to 16 residues. The germline V gene has CDR1 SGHVS and CDR2 FQNEAQ. The CDR3 sequence: CASSLVWTGAGNTIYF. The CDR3 DNA sequence: TGTGCCAGCAGCTTAGTGTGGACAGGGGCCGGAAACACCATATATTTT.

The chain carries TRBV5-4 and TRBJ2-1; D may be TRBD2 (5 bases). The germline V and J ends were trimmed by 5 bases and 4 bases, with 13 bases remaining between them. CDR1 and CDR2 from the germline V gene are SGHNT and YYREEE (reference sequence). The CDR3 has 14 amino acids. The CDR3 loop reads CASSSPGSYNEQFF. In DNA, the CDR3 is TGTGCCAGCAGTTCGCCGGGGTCATACAATGAGCAGTTCTTC.

The genes are TRBV19 and TRBJ1-2; maybe TRBD1 (6 bases). CDR3 size: 13 residues. Trimming left V 1 base short and J 5 bases short, with 8 bases between. Germline V gene lookup returns CDR1 LNHDA and CDR2 SQIVND (reference sequence). The CDR3 reads CASSIAGVYGYTF. The CDR3 region has the DNA TGTGCCAGTAGTATAGCAGGGGTATATGGCTACACCTTC.

The chain recombines TRBV27 with TRBJ1-3; D gene ambiguous. Germline CDR1 MNHEY, CDR2 SMNVEV (reference sequence). V lost 5 bases and J lost 0, with 14 bases in between. The CDR3 covers 16 residues. The CDR3 DNA follows: TGTGCCAGCAGTCCCCGCGAGGCAGTCTCTGGAAACACCATATATTTT. It encodes CASSPREAVSGNTIYF.

This clone occurred a few times. The chain recombines TRBV10-3 with TRBJ1-1, with D perhaps TRBD1 (6 bases). V gave up 6 bases and J gave up 5 bases, with 13 bases separating them. Germline lookup yields CDR1 ENHRY and CDR2 SYGVKD. This CDR3 contains 13 residues. In nucleotides, the CDR3 is TGTGCCATCAGGGACAACCAGGGGACTGAAGCTTTCTTT. It yields the protein CAIRDNQGTEAFF.

The gene calls are TRBV27 and TRBJ2-7; TRBD1 aligns across 11 bases. Trimming removed 5 bases from V and 3 bases from J; junction bases left unmatched: 6. The CDR3 is made up of 15 amino acids. The germline V gene has CDR1 MNHEY and CDR2 SMNVEV (reference sequence). In nucleotides, the CDR3 is TGTGCCAGCAGTATAACCGGGACAGGGGGCTACGAGCAGTACTTC. Encoded protein: CASSITGTGGYEQYF.

The V and J genes are TRBV19 and TRBJ1-2; TRBD1 agrees at 7 bases. Germline V gene sequence: CDR1 LNHDA, CDR2 SQIVND (reference sequence). The V and J ends lost 9 bases and 4 bases, in that order; junction bases with no gene match: 5. The CDR3 spans 12 residues. In DNA form, the CDR3 reads TGTGCCAGCAACACAGGGGTCTATGGCTACACCTTC. Encoded protein: CASNTGVYGYTF.

This clone was observed a single time. The chain uses TRBV10-3 and TRBJ2-7; D perhaps matches TRBD2 (6 bases). V was cut by 6 bases and J by 7 bases, with 10 bases left in between. Germline CDR1 is ENHRY and CDR2 is SYGVKD. This CDR3 has 11 amino acids. The CDR3 coding sequence is TGTGCCATCAGCCGGGGGTTTGAGCAGTACTTC. Translated: CAISRGFEQYF.

J is TRBJ2-3 and V is TRBV6-6; a weak D match, TRBD1 (6 bases). Trimming pared 0 bases from V and 1 base from J, leaving 11 bases between. The germline V gene encodes CDR1 MNHNY and CDR2 SVGAGI (reference sequence). The CDR3 runs to 16 residues. The CDR3 here is CASSYSMAGGTDTQYF. CDR3 sequence (DNA): TGTGCCAGCAGTTACTCGATGGCAGGGGGCACAGATACGCAGTATTTT.

The chain has TRBV6-2 or TRBV6-3 and TRBJ2-1, with 12 bases aligning to TRBD2. The CDR3 has 15 residues. Germline CDR1 and CDR2: MNHEY and SVGEGT. V lost 6 bases to trimming and J lost 7 bases; unmatched junction nucleotides: 7. The CDR3 nucleotides are TGTGCCAGCAGCCGGGAGCTAGCGGGGGGGAATGAGCAGTTCTTC. This gives the protein CASSRELAGGNEQFF.

The chain couples TRBV11-3 to TRBJ2-1; D is uncertain. Trimming left V 4 bases short and J 6 bases short, with 16 bases between. The length of the CDR3 is 15 residues. Germline CDR1 and CDR2: SGHNT and YENEEA. In DNA form, the CDR3 reads TGTGCCAGCAGCTCAACTCACTCACCGGGCAATGAGCAGTTCTTC. The encoded protein is CASSSTHSPGNEQFF. The full variable domain, its missing parts supplied by reference TRBV11-3 and TRBJ2-1, is EAGVVQSPRYKIIEKKQPVAFWCNPISGHNTLYWYLQNLGQGPELLIRYENEEAVDDSQLPKDRFSAERLKGVDSTLKIQPAELGDSAVYLCASSSTHSPGNEQFFGPGTRLTVL.

The J gene is TRBJ1-2, the V gene TRBV6-5; TRBD1 matches at 7 bases. The CDR3 contains 14 residues. Trimming removed 3 bases from V and 3 bases from J; junction bases left unmatched: 4. Germline V CDR1 and CDR2: MNHEY, SVGAGI. CDR3 residues: CASSYYRGDYGYTF. The DNA of the CDR3 is TGTGCCAGCAGTTATTACAGGGGAGACTATGGCTACACCTTC.

This clone came up once. The CDR3 protein is CAGDRLADQPQHF. Written as DNA, the CDR3 is TGTGCCGGCGACAGGCTAGCGGATCAGCCCCAGCATTTT. This chain joins TRBV21-1 and TRBJ1-5. TRBV21-1 is labeled a pseudogene. This CDR3 has 13 amino acids.

V gene TRBV9 combines with J gene TRBJ2-1, with TRBD2 identical over 10 bases. The CDR3 runs to 17 residues. V shed 4 bases and J 0 bases; nucleotides not matched to a gene: 7. CDR1 is SGDLS and CDR2 is YYNGEE in the germline V gene. The CDR3 coding sequence is TGTGCCAGCAGCCGCAGCGGGGGGGAGGCCTCCTACAATGAGCAGTTCTTC. It translates to CASSRSGGEASYNEQFF.